The present TCR beta chain was sequenced within a study of graft-versus-host responses after intestinal transplantation. In the study overall: For two to four years after anti-thymocyte globulin induction, all recipients took tacrolimus and steroids. Study-level results: The presence of high graft-versus-host to host-versus-graft clonal ratios in allografts characterized patients with graft-donor T cell macrochimerism. GvH clones surfaced in recipient marrow, some emerging earlier in ileum or blood. Early post-transplant HvG declines tracked with peak circulating GvH clone levels.

Only in-frame clones appear in the TCRdb table, and some are missing; sequencing was by immunoSEQ multiplex PCR. The profile covers 50,000 to 60,000 clones, with 80% to 95% appearing a single time and less than 2.5% taken by the ten largest. The germline V gene encodes CDR1 MNHEY and CDR2 SVGAGI. The length of the CDR3 is 13 residues. The V end lost 6 bases, the J end lost 0 bases, and 8 bases lay between the germline ends. With respect to this clone: The antigen is unknown.

This material consisted of unstimulated CD4+ T cells sorted from spleen or lymph node cells, taken before transplant. The chain uses TRBV6-5 and TRBJ1-1; D gene uncertain. This TCR derives from a human donor who was the organ donor for an intestinal transplant. DNA of the CDR3: TGTGCCAGCAGGAGGACGGTGAACACTGAAGCTTTCTTT. It is translated as CASRRTVNTEAFF.